This TCR beta chain originates from a study of blood T cell repertoires in COVID-19. The overall study: Sites across the United States, Italy and Spain contributed samples from acute and convalescent COVID-19.

This CDR3 has 15 residues. The V and J ends lost 7 bases and 0 bases respectively, with 14 bases between them. Germline values: CDR1 MNHEY, CDR2 SVGAGI. Original analysis: Amplification of reference gene primers provided the estimated nucleated cell counts. The method was immunoSEQ multiplex PCR; TCRdb's version includes in-frame clones alone and lacks a portion of them. V and J calls plus clone size are reproduced from that table; the DNA served to infer D and trimming. The data hold hundreds of thousands of clones, with under 90% observed a single time. This chain links TRBV6-5 with TRBJ2-3; D is unresolved. This TCR was recovered from a woman of 80 years or more with active or convalescent COVID-19. Sample: peripheral blood. This chain's CDR3 is CASILAAHSTDTQYF. CDR3 sequence (DNA): TGTGCCAGCATTCTCGCGGCGCATAGCACAGATACGCAGTATTTT.